The TCR beta chain described here comes from a study of pediatric ulcerative colitis. Clones were read by immunoSEQ multiplex PCR, and TCRdb kept only the in-frame ones, dropping some. The profile shows about 35,000 clones, roughly 81% of them singletons. This clone appeared a few times. No antigen is known for it. During colonoscopy, one to two rectal pinch biopsies were collected. No immunosuppressive drugs were given to ulcerative colitis patients before diagnostic colonoscopy. This CDR3 has 11 amino acids. Germline V gene data show CDR1 as SGHTS and CDR2 as YDEGEE. V gave up 4 bases and J gave up 8 bases, with 9 bases separating them. Study-wide results and caveats: A couple of rectal CDR3 clonotypes occurred in all ulcerative colitis patients. Acute severe colitis showed lower rectal diversity from clonal expansions. Blood-rectal clonal overlap within each person was significantly higher in ulcerative colitis patients than controls.

The sequencing input was gut tissue. V is TRBV5-8 and J is TRBJ1-1; D is uncertain. The TCR originated in a boy aged 5-17 years with mild ulcerative colitis. CDR3 loop: CASSRIMEAFF. Here the CDR3 DNA reads TGTGCCAGCAGCCGAATAATGGAAGCTTTCTTT.